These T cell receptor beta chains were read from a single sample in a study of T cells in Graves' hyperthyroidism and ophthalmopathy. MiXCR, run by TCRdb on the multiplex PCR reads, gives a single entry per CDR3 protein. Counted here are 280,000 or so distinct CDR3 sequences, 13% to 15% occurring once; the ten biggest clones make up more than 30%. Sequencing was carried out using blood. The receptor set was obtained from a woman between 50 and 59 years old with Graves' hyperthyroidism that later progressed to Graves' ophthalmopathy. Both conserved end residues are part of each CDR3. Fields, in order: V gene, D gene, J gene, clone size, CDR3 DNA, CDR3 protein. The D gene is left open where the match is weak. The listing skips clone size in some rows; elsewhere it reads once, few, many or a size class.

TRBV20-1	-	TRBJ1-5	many	TGCAGTGCTAGGTCGACAGTGACCAGCAATCAGCCCCAGCATTTT	CSARSTVTSNQPQHF
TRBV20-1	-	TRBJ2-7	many	TGCAGTGCCCTCGACAGCCAGACCCTTTACGAGCAGTACTTC	CSALDSQTLYEQYF
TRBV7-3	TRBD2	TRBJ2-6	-	TGTGCCAGCAGCCCATTAGCGGGAGGGCCTCCCGGGGCCAACGTCCTGACTTTC	CASSPLAGGPPGANVLTF
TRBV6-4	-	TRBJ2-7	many	TGTGCCAGCAGTGAGAGCGGACACAACGACCCGCTCGAGCAGTACTTC	CASSESGHNDPLEQYF
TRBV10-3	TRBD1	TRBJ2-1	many	TGTGCCATCAGTCCCCGCGGAGGACAGGGATGGAATGAGCAGTTCTTC	CAISPRGGQGWNEQFF
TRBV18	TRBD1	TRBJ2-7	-	TGTGCCAGCTCACCAATTTCGACAGGGGCCCCCTACGAGCAGTACTTC	CASSPISTGAPYEQYF
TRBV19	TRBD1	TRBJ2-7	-	TGTGCCAGTAGTATAGCCCCGGACAGGGCCGAGCAGTACTTC	CASSIAPDRAEQYF
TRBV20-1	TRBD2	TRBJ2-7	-	TGCAGCGCTAATTTACTAGCGGGAGGGGCCTACGAGCAGTACTTC	CSANLLAGGAYEQYF
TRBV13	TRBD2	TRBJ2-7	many	TGTGCCAGCAGCCATAGCGGGAGAGCCTACGAGCAGTACTTC	CASSHSGRAYEQYF
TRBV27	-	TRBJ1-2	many	TGTGCCAGCAGTTCGGGTAACTATGGCTACACCTTC	CASSSGNYGYTF
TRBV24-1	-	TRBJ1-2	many	TGTGCCACCAGTGATCCCACTAACCCATACTATGGCTACACCTTC	CATSDPTNPYYGYTF
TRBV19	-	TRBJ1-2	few	TGTGCCAGTAGTATAATTGCGGTTCCCTATGGCTACACCTTC	CASSIIAVPYGYTF
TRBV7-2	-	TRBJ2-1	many	TGTGCCAGCAGCTTAAGGAGGGGGAGGTACAATGAGCAGTTCTTC	CASSLRRGRYNEQFF
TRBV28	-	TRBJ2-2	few	TGTGCCAGCAGCGACTTAAGGGGGACCGGGGAGCTGTTTTTT	CASSDLRGTGELFF
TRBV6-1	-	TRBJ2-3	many	TGTGCCAGCAGTTATTTGGCTAGCACAGATACGCAGTATTTT	CASSYLASTDTQYF
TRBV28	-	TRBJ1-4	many	TGTGCCAGCAGCCCGAACAAGGTTCGGGAAAAACTGTTTTTT	CASSPNKVREKLFF
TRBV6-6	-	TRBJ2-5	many	TGTGCCAGCAGTTACAGGGACCAAGAGACCCAGTACTTC	CASSYRDQETQYF
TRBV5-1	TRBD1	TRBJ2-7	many	TGCGCCAGCAGCTCGGGACAGGGTTTTACCTACGAGCAGTACTTC	CASSSGQGFTYEQYF
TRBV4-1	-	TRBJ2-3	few	TGCGCCAGCAGCCGTCTTGGGGCAGATACGCAGTATTTT	CASSRLGADTQYF
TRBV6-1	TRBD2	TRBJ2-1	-	TGTGCCAGCAGCACGCGGGCGGGGGGTTGGAATGAGCAGTTCTTC	CASSTRAGGWNEQFF
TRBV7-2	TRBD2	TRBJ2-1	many	TGTGCCAGCAGCTTAGCGAGGAAAGCGGGAGGGAGCTCCTACAATGAGCAGTTCTTC	CASSLARKAGGSSYNEQFF
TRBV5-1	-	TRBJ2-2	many	TGCGCCAGCAGCCTGGACGGTTTAGTCGGGGAGCTGTTTTTT	CASSLDGLVGELFF
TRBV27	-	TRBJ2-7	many	TGTGCCAGCAGTTTAGGTGCAGGGCCCTACGAGCAGTACTTC	CASSLGAGPYEQYF
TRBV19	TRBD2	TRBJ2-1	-	TGTGCCAGTAGTATGGGGGCGGGAGGGCTAAGGAATGAGCAGTTCTTC	CASSMGAGGLRNEQFF
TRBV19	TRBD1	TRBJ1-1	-	TGTGCCAGTAGTTGGACAGGATTAATGAACACTGAAGCTTTCTTT	CASSWTGLMNTEAFF
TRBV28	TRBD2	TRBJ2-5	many	TGTGCCAGCAGCCTATCTGGGAGGGCCCTCCGGGAGACCCAGTACTTC	CASSLSGRALRETQYF
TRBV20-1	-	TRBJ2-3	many	TGCAGTGCTAAAAGCGGAAGCACAGATACGCAGTATTTT	CSAKSGSTDTQYF
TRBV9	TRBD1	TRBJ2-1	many	TGTGCCAGCAGCGTCGGGGGACAGGGGGGGGGTGAGCAGTTCTTC	CASSVGGQGGGEQFF